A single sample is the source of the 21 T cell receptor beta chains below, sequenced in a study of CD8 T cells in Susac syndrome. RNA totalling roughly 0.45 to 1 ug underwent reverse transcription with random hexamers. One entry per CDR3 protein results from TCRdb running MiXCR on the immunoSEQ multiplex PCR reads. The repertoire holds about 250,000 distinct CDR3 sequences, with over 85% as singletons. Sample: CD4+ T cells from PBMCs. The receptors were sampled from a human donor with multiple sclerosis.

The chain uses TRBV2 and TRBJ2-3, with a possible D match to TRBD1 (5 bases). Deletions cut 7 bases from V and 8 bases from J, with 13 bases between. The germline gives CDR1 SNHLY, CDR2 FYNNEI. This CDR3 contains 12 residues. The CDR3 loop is CASNRLQGTQYF. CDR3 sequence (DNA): TGTGCCAGCAACCGCCTGCAGGGTACGCAGTATTTT. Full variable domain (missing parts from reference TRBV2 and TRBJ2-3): EPEVTQTPSHQVTQMGQEVILRCVPISNHLYFYWYRQILGQKVEFLVSFYNNEISEKSEIFDDQFSVERPDGSNFTLKIRSTKLEDSAMYFCASNRLQGTQYFGPGTRLTVL.

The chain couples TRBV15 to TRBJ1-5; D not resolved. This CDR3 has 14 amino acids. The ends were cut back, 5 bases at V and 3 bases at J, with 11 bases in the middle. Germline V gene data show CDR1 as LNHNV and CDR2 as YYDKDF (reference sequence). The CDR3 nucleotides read TGTGCCACCAGCCTCGGCAGCCTCAATCAGCCCCAGCATTTT. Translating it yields CATSLGSLNQPQHF.

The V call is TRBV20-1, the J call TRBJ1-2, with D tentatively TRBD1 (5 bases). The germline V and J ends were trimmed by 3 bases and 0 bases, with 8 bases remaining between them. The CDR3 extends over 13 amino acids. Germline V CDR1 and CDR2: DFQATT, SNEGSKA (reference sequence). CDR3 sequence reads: CSARDIANYGYTF. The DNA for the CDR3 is TGCAGTGCTAGGGACATTGCTAACTATGGCTACACCTTC.

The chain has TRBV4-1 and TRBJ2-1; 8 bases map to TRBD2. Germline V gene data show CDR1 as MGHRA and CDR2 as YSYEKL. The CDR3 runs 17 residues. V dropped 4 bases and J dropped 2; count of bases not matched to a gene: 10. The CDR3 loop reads CASSPLPAGATYNEQFF. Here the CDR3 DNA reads TGCGCCAGCAGCCCCCTCCCAGCGGGGGCTACCTACAATGAGCAGTTCTTC.

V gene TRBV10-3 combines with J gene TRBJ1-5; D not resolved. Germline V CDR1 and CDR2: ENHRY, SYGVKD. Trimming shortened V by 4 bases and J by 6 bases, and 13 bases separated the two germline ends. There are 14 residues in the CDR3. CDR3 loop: CAISGGGSSQPQHF. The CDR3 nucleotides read TGTGCCATCAGTGGGGGAGGGTCTAGTCAGCCCCAGCATTTT.

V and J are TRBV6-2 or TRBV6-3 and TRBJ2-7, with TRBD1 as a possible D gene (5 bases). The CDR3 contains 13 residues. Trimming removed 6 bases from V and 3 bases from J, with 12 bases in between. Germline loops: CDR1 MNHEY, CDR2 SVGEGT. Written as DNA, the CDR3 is TGTGCCAGCAGCCGGACATCCTTCTACGAGCAGTACGTC. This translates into CASSRTSFYEQYV.

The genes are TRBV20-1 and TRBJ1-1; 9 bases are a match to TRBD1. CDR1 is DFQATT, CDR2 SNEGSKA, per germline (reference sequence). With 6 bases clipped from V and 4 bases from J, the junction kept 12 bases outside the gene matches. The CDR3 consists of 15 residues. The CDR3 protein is CSADPGTGSGTEAFF. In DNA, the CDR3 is TGCAGTGCAGATCCCGGGACAGGGTCTGGCACTGAAGCTTTCTTT.

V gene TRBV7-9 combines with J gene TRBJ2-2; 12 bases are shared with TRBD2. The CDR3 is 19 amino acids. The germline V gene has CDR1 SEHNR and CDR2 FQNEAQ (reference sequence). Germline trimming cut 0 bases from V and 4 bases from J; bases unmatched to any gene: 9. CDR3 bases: TGTGCCAGCAGCTTAGCGAGCCTAGCGGGAGGGCCGAGCACCGGGGAGCTGTTTTTT. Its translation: CASSLASLAGGPSTGELFF.

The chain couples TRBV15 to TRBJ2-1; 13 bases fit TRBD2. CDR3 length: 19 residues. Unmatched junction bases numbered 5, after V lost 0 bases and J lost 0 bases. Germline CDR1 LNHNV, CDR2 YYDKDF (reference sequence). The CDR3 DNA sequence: TGTGCCACCAGCAGAGATGGACTAGCGGGGGCTATCTCCTACAATGAGCAGTTCTTC. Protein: CATSRDGLAGAISYNEQFF.

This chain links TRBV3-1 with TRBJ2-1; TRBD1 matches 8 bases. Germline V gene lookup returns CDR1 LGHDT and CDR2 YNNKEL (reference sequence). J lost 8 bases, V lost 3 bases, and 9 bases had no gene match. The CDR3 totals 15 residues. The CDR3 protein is CASSHGQGGSDEQFF. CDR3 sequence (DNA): TGTGCCAGCAGCCACGGACAGGGTGGATCCGATGAGCAGTTCTTC.

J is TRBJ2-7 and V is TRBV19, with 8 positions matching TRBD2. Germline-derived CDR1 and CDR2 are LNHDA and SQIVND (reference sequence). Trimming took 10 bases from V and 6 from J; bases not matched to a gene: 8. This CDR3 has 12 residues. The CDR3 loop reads CATLSGIREQYV. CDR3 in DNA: TGTGCCACCCTTAGCGGGATCCGCGAGCAGTACGTC.

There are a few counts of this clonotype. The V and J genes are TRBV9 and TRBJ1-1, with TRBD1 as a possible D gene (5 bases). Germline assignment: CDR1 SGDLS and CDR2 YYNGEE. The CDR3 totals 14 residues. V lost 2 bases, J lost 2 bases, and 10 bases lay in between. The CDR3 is CASSVRQSNTEAFF. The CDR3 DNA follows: TGTGCCAGCAGCGTCCGACAGAGTAACACTGAAGCTTTCTTT.

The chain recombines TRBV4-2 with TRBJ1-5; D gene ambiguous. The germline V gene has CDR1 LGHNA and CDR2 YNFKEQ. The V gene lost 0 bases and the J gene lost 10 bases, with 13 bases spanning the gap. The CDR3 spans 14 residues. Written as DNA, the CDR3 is TGTGCCAGCAGCCAAGAAGAAAACACCGGCCCCCAGCATTTT. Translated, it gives CASSQEENTGPQHF.

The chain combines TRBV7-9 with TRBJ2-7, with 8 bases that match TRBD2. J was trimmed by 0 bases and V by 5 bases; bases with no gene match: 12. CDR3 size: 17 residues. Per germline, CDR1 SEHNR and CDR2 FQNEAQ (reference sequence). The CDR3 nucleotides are TGTGCCAGCAGCCCCTTGGGTAGCGGGGCTAGCTCCTACGAGCAGTACTTC. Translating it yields CASSPLGSGASSYEQYF. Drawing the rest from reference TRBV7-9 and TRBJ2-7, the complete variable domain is DTGVSQNPRHKITKRGQNVTFRCDPISEHNRLYWYRQTLGQGPEFLTYFQNEAQLEKSRLLSDRFSAERPKGSFSTLEIQRTEQGDSAMYLCASSPLGSGASSYEQYFGPGTRLTVT.

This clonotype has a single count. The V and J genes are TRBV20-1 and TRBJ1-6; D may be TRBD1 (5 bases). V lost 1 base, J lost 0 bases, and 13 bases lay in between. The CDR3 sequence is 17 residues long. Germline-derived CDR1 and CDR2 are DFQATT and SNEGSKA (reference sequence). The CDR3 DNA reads TGCAGTGCTAGAGGGGGGACCCAGAGCTCCTATAATTCACCCCTCCACTTT. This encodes CSARGGTQSSYNSPLHF.

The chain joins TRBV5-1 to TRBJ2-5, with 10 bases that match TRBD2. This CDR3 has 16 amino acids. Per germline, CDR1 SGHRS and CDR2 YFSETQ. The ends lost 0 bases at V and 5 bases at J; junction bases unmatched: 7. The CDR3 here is CASSLAKLAGRETQYF. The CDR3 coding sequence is TGCGCCAGCAGCTTGGCTAAACTAGCGGGACGCGAGACCCAGTACTTC. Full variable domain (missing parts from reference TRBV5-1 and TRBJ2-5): KAGVTQTPRYLIKTRGQQVTLSCSPISGHRSVSWYQQTPGQGLQFLFEYFSETQRNKGNFPGRFSGRQFSNSRSEMNVSTLELGDSALYLCASSLAKLAGRETQYFGPGTRLLVL.

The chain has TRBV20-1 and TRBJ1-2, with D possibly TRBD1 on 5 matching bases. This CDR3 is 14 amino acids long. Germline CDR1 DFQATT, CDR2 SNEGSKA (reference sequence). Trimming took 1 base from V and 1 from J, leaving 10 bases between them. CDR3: CSARVGGGNYGYTF. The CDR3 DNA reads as TGCAGTGCTAGAGTTGGGGGGGGTAACTATGGCTACACCTTC.

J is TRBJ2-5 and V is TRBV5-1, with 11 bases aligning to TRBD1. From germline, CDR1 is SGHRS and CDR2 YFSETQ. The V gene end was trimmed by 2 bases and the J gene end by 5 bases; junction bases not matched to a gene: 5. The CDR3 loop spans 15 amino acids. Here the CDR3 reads CASSFGQGASETQYF. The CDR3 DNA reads TGCGCCAGCAGCTTCGGACAGGGGGCGAGTGAGACCCAGTACTTC.

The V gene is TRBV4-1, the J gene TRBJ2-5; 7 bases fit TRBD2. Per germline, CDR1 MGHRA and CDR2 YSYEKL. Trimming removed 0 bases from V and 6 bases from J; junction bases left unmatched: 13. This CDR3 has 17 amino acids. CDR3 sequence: CASSQDRDQAGRQTQYF. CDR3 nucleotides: TGCGCCAGCAGCCAAGATCGGGACCAAGCGGGAAGACAGACCCAGTACTTC.

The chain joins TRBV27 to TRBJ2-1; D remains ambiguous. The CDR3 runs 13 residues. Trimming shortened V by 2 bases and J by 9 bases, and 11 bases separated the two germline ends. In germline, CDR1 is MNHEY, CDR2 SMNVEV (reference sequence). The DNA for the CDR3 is TGTGCCAGCAGTTTAAGGGCGTGGGGTGAGCAGTTCTTC. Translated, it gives CASSLRAWGEQFF.

CDR3 DNA: TGTGCCAGCCCGTTAAGCGAGGGGAGCTATGAGCAGTTCTTC. This gives the protein CASPLSEGSYEQFF. The gene calls are TRBV18 and TRBJ2-1; D might be TRBD1 or TRBD2, each matching 5 bases. This CDR3 contains 14 residues. V gave up 8 bases and J gave up 8 bases, with 19 bases separating them. From germline, CDR1 is KGHSH and CDR2 LQKENI.